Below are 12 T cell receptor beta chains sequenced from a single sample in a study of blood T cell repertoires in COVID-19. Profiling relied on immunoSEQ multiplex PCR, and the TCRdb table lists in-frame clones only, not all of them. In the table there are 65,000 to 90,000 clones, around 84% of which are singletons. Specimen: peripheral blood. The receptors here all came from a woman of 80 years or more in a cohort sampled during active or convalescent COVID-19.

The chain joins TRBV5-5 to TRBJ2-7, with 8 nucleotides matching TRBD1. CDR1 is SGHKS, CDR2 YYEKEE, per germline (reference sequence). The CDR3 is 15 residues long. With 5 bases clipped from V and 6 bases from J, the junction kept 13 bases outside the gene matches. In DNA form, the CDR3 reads TGTGCCAGCAGGCCATACCAGGGGGCGGCAAGCGAGCAGTACGTC. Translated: CASRPYQGAASEQYV.

For the CDR3, the DNA is TGTGCCTGGAGTCCCCGGGGGGCGGATAACACCGGGGAGCTGTTTTTT. Translating it yields CAWSPRGADNTGELFF. This sequence joins TRBV30 and TRBJ2-2; tentative D call: TRBD2 (7 bases). In germline, CDR1 is GTSNPN, CDR2 SVGIG (reference sequence). The CDR3 spans 16 residues. Trimming left V 2 bases short and J 2 bases short, with 15 bases between. The full variable domain, rest sourced from reference TRBV30 and TRBJ2-2, is SQTIHQWPATLVQPVGSPLSLECTVEGTSNPNLYWYRQAAGRGLQLLFYSVGIGQISSEVPQNLSASRPQDRQFILSSKKLLLSDSGFYLCAWSPRGADNTGELFFGEGSRLTVL.

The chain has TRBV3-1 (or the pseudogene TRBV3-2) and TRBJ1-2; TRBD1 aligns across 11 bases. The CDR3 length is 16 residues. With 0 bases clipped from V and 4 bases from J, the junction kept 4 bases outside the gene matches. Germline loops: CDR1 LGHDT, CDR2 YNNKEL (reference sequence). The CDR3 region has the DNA TGTGCCAGCAGCCAAGATAGGACAGGGGGCGGCTATGGCTACACCTTC. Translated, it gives CASSQDRTGGGYGYTF.

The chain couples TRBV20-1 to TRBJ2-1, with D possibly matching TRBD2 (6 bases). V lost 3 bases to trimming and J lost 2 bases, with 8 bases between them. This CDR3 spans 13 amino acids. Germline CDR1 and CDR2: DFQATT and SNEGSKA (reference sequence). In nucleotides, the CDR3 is TGCAGTGCTAGTAGCGGAGCCTACAATGAGCAGTTCTTC. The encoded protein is CSASSGAYNEQFF.

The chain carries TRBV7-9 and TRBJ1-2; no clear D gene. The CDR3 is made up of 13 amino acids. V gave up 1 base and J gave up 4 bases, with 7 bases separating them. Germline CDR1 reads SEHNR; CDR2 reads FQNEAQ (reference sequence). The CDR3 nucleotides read TGTGCCAGCAGCTTAGGGGAGGGCTATGGCTACACCTTC. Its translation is CASSLGEGYGYTF. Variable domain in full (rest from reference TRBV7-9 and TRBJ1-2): DTGVSQNPRHKITKRGQNVTFRCDPISEHNRLYWYRQTLGQGPEFLTYFQNEAQLEKSRLLSDRFSAERPKGSFSTLEIQRTEQGDSAMYLCASSLGEGYGYTFGSGTRLTVV.

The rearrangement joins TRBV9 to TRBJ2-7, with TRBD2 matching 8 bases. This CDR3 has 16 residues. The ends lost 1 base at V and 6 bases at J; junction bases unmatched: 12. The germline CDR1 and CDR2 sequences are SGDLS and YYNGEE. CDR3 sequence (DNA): TGTGCCAGCAGCGTACTGTGGGTAGGGGGGACTAGCGAGCAGTACGTC. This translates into CASSVLWVGGTSEQYV.

For the CDR3, the DNA is TGTGCCAGCAGCGTAGGTGGGAGCCGAAGCAGTTCACCCCTCCACTTT. Encoded protein: CASSVGGSRSSSPLHF. This chain uses TRBV9 with TRBJ1-6, with D unclear. The ends were cut back, 0 bases at V and 9 bases at J, with 16 bases in the middle. The CDR3 runs to 16 residues. The germline CDR1 and CDR2 sequences are SGDLS and YYNGEE.

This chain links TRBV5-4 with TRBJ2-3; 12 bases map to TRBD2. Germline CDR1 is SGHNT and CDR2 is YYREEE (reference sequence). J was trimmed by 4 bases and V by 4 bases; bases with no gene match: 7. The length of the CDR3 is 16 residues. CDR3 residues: CASSPRTSGNADTQYF. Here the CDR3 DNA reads TGTGCCAGCAGCCCACGGACTAGCGGGAATGCAGATACGCAGTATTTT.

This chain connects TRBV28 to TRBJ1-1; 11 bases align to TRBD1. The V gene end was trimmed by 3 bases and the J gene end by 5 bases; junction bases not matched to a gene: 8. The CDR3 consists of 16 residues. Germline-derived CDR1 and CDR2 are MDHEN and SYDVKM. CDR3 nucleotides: TGTGCCAGCAGTTTCCCCGGACAGGGGGCTGGGACTGAAGCTTTCTTT. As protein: CASSFPGQGAGTEAFF.

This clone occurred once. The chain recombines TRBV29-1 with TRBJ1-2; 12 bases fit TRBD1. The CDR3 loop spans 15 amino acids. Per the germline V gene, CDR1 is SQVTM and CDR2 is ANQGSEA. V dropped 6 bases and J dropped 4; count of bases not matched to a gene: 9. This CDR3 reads CSVDVGTGGVYGYTF. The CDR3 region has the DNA TGCAGCGTCGACGTCGGGACAGGGGGCGTCTATGGCTACACCTTC. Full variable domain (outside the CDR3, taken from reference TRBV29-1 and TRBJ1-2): SAVISQKPSRDICQRGTSLTIQCQVDSQVTMMFWYRQQPGQSLTLIATANQGSEATYESGFVIDKFPISRPNLTFSTLTVSNMSPEDSSIYLCSVDVGTGGVYGYTFGSGTRLTVV.

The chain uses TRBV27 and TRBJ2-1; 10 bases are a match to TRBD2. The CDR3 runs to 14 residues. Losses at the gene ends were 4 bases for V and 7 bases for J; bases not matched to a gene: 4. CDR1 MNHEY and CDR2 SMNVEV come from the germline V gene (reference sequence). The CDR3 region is CASSSELAGNEQFF. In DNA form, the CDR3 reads TGTGCCAGCAGTTCGGAACTAGCGGGAAATGAGCAGTTCTTC.

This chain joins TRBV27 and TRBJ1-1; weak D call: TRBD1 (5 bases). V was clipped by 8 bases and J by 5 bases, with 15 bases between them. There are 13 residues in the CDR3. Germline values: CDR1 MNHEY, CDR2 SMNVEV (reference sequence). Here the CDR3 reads CASRSGFITEAFF. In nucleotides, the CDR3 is TGTGCCAGCCGCTCAGGGTTTATTACTGAAGCTTTCTTT.